Shown below are 12 T cell receptor beta chains from a single sample sequenced in a study of blood T cells in healthy people across ages. Primed by a sample-barcoded 5' primer and a J-beta primer mix, a second PCR proceeded for roughly 6 to 12 cycles. MiXCR was run by TCRdb on the 5' RACE reads, yielding one entry per CDR3 protein. The data show about a million distinct CDR3 sequences, roughly 47% seen once. The sequenced material came from blood. All receptors come from a woman aged 55 to 70 in good health.

In its sample, this clonotype was seen a few times. CDR3 in amino acids: CASSHISSGQETQYF. In DNA, the CDR3 is TGCGCCAGCAGCCATATTTCGTCGGGGCAAGAGACCCAGTACTTC. This chain connects TRBV4-1 to TRBJ2-5; tentative D call: TRBD2 (5 bases). CDR1 and CDR2 (germline): MGHRA, YSYEKL. The CDR3 consists of 15 residues. Trimming removed 3 bases from V and 2 bases from J, with 13 bases in between.

Only a few counts were recorded for this clonotype. The rearrangement uses TRBV9 and TRBJ2-3, with D unresolved. The germline V gene has CDR1 SGDLS and CDR2 YYNGEE. This CDR3 has 14 residues. The V and J ends lost 2 bases and 0 bases respectively, with 7 bases between them. The CDR3: CASSVGWSTDTQYF. The CDR3 nucleotides are TGTGCCAGCAGCGTGGGGTGGAGCACAGATACGCAGTATTTT.

This clonotype has only a few counts. The CDR3 sequence is CASSLTDRSYEQYF. For the CDR3, the DNA is TGTGCCAGCAGTTTGACGGACAGGAGCTACGAGCAGTACTTC. The chain joins TRBV12-3 or TRBV12-4 to TRBJ2-7, with 7 bases matching TRBD1. J was trimmed by 3 bases and V by 3 bases; bases with no gene match: 5. The CDR3 has 14 residues.

This chain connects TRBV9 to TRBJ1-4; TRBD1 might be the D (6 bases). CDR1 and CDR2 (germline): SGDLS, YYNGEE. V was clipped by 2 bases and J by 8 bases, with 13 bases between them. The CDR3 spans 14 residues. DNA for the CDR3: TGTGCCAGCAGCGTTGGGGGGGCTGGCGAAAAACTGTTTTTT. Amino acid sequence: CASSVGGAGEKLFF.

This clonotype was counted ten times or more. This rearrangement joins TRBV28 to TRBJ2-3; no clear D. Germline CDR1 reads MDHEN; CDR2 reads SYDVKM. The CDR3 runs to 14 residues. V gave up 5 bases and J gave up 6 bases, with 15 bases separating them. CDR3 nucleotides: TGTGCCAGCAGTCGAGCGCCCGGCCCCGATACGCAGTATTTT. Translating gives CASSRAPGPDTQYF.

The chain recombines TRBV7-6 with TRBJ2-7; TRBD2 aligns across 7 bases. The CDR3 sequence is 15 residues long. Germline V gene lookup returns CDR1 SGHVS and CDR2 FNYEAQ. Trimming cost V 1 base and J 3 bases; bases outside gene matches: 6. The chain's CDR3 is CASSLDAGVRYEQYF. The CDR3 nucleotides are TGTGCCAGCAGCTTAGATGCGGGAGTCCGCTACGAGCAGTACTTC. Together with reference TRBV7-6 and TRBJ2-7, the CDR3 gives the full variable domain: GAGVSQSPRYKVTKRGQDVALRCDPISGHVSLYWYRQALGQGPEFLTYFNYEAQQDKSGLPNDRFSAERPEGSISTLTIQRTEQRDSAMYRCASSLDAGVRYEQYFGPGTRLTVT.

The chain recombines TRBV28 with TRBJ2-4, with 11 bases that match TRBD2. The assigned J gene may be wrong: the sequence end matches TRBJ2-7 better. The germline V gene encodes CDR1 MDHEN and CDR2 SYDVKM. This CDR3 contains 16 residues. The CDR3 DNA reads as TGTGCCAGCAGCACCTTTAGCGGGAGGGATAACTACGAGCAGTACTTC. Its protein product is CASSTFSGRDNYEQYF.

The chain joins TRBV7-9 to TRBJ1-2; D not certain. Deletions cut 3 bases from V and 8 bases from J, with 16 bases between. The CDR3 is 14 amino acids. Germline CDR1 is SEHNR and CDR2 is FQNEAQ (reference sequence). CDR3 protein: CASSFGERLGGYTF. CDR3 in DNA: TGTGCCAGCAGCTTCGGCGAGAGGCTTGGAGGCTACACCTTC.

The chain employs TRBV6-5 and TRBJ1-1, with a possible D match to TRBD1 (5 bases). V lost 5 bases and J lost 1, with 14 bases in between. Per germline, CDR1 MNHEY and CDR2 SVGAGI. The CDR3 covers 15 residues. As DNA, the CDR3 is TGTGCCAGCAGTCCCGACAGAAGCCAGAACACTGAAGCTTTCTTT. This codes for CASSPDRSQNTEAFF.

CDR3 nucleotide sequence: TGTGCCAGCAGTCGCGGACTAGCGGGATATGAGCAGTTCTTC. Amino acid sequence: CASSRGLAGYEQFF. The chain employs TRBV6-6 and TRBJ2-1; TRBD2 matches 12 bases. This CDR3 is built from 14 residues. CDR1 MNHNY and CDR2 SVGAGI come from the germline V gene (reference sequence). Trimming took 5 bases from V and 8 from J; bases not matched to a gene: 4.

This chain connects TRBV5-1 to TRBJ1-5; TRBD1 might be the D (5 bases). This CDR3 is 15 amino acids long. The V and J ends lost 0 bases and 4 bases respectively, with 11 bases between them. Per germline, CDR1 SGHRS and CDR2 YFSETQ. The CDR3 nucleotides read TGCGCCAGCAGCTTGGTGGCAGGGCATAATCAGCCCCAGCATTTT. The encoded protein is CASSLVAGHNQPQHF.

J is TRBJ2-3 and V is TRBV5-5, with no clear D. The CDR3 length is 16 residues. The germline CDR1 and CDR2 sequences are SGHKS and YYEKEE (reference sequence). Trimming cost V 0 bases and J 2 bases, with 13 bases left between them. The CDR3 loop is CASSLVTGVTTDTQYF. CDR3 bases: TGTGCCAGCAGCTTGGTTACTGGGGTTACCACAGATACGCAGTATTTT.